The 2 T cell receptor beta chains given below trace back to one sample, sequenced in a study of blood T cell repertoires in COVID-19. Produced via immunoSEQ multiplex PCR; TCRdb's table is partial and in-frame only. The sample records 95,000 to 100,000 clones, around 87% being singletons. The sequencing sample was made of peripheral blood. Receptor source: a woman in her twenties or thirties with acute or convalescent COVID-19.

This clone was seen once. The rearrangement uses TRBV18 and TRBJ2-6; possible D gene TRBD1, 6 bases. CDR1 is KGHSH and CDR2 is LQKENI in the germline V gene. The CDR3 is made up of 15 amino acids. V was shortened by 5 bases and J by 8 bases, with 16 bases between the two germline ends. CDR3 sequence: CASSEDSYRTNVLTF. The CDR3 nucleotides are TGTGCCAGCTCAGAGGACAGTTATAGGACCAACGTCCTGACTTTC.

The V and J genes are TRBV30 and TRBJ1-2; D remains ambiguous. This CDR3 contains 11 residues. Germline V gene data show CDR1 as GTSNPN and CDR2 as SVGIG (reference sequence). V was pared by 2 bases and J by 8 bases, with 9 bases between. CDR3 bases: TGTGCCTGGAGTACGAAGCGGGGCTACACCTTC. This sequence encodes CAWSTKRGYTF. The variable domain in full, with the rest retrieved from reference TRBV30 and TRBJ1-2, is SQTIHQWPATLVQPVGSPLSLECTVEGTSNPNLYWYRQAAGRGLQLLFYSVGIGQISSEVPQNLSASRPQDRQFILSSKKLLLSDSGFYLCAWSTKRGYTFGSGTRLTVV.